The TCR beta chain under discussion was sequenced for a study of CD4+ T cells in melanoma. Sequenced by immunoSEQ multiplex PCR; TCRdb stores in-frame clones only, minus some. This table holds roughly 60,000 clones, nearly 70% found once. There are 13 residues in the CDR3. The V and J ends lost 1 base and 10 bases respectively, with 13 bases between them. Germline-derived CDR1 and CDR2 are SEHNR and FQNEAQ (reference sequence). This clone showed up many times. The source is a human donor with melanoma. Input material: tumor tissue. The rearrangement joins TRBV7-9 to TRBJ1-2; no definite D call. CDR3 protein: CASSLGQTEDYTF. The CDR3 DNA is TGTGCCAGCAGCTTAGGTCAGACCGAGGACTACACCTTC.